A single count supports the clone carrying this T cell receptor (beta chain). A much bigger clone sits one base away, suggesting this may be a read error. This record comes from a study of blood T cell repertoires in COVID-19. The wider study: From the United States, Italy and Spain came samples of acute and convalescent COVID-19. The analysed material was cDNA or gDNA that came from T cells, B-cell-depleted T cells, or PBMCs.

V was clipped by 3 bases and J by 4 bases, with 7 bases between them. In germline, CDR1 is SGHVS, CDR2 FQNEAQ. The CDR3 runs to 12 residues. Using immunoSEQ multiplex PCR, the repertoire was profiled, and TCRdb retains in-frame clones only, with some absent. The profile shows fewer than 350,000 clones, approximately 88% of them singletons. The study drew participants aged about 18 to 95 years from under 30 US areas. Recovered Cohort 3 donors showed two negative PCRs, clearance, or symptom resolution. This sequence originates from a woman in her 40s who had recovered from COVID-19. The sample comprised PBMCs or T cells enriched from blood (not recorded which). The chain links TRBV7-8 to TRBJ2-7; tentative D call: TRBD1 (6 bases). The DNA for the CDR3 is TGTGCCAGCAGCTTTACAGGGTACGAGCAGTACTTC. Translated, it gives CASSFTGYEQYF.